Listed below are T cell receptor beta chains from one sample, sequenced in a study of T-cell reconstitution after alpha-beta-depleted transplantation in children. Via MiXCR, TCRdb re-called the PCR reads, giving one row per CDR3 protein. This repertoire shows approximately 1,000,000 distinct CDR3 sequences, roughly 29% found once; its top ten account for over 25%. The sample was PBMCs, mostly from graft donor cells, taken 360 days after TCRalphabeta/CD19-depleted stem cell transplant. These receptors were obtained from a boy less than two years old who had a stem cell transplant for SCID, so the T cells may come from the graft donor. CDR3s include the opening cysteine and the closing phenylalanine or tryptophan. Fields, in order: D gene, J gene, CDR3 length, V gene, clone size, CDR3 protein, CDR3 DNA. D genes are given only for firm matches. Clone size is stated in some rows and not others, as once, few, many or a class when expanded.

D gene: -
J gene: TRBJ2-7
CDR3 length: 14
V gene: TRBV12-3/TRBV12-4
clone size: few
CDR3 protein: CASSLIVGPYEQYF
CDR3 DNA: TGTGCCAGCAGTTTGATAGTAGGACCCTACGAGCAGTACTTC

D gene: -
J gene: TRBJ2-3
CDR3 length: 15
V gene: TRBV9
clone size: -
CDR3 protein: CASSVRDGGTDTQYF
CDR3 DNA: TGTGCCAGCAGCGTCCGGGACGGAGGCACAGATACGCAGTATTTT

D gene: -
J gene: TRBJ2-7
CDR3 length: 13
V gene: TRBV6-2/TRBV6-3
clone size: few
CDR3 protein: CASSYFKGYEQYF
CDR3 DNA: TGTGCCAGCAGTTACTTCAAGGGGTACGAGCAGTACTTC

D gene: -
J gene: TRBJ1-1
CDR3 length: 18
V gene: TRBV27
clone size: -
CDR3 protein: CAGSPRSLRGFMNTEAFF
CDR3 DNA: TGTGCCGGCAGTCCACGAAGCCTGAGGGGGTTCATGAACACTGAAGCTTTCTTT

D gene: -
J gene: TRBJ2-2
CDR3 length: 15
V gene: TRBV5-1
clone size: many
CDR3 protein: CASSPSPTNTGELFF
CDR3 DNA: TGCGCCAGCAGCCCGTCCCCGACAAACACCGGGGAGCTGTTTTTT

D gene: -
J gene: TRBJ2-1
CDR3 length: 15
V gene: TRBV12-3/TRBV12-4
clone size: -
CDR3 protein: CASSSGQRSYNEQFF
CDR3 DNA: TGTGCCAGCAGTTCAGGTCAGCGCTCCTACAATGAGCAGTTCTTC

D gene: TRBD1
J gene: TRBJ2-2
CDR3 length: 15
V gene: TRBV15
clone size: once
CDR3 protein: CATSHTGGSAGELFF
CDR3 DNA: TGTGCCACCAGCCATACAGGGGGTTCGGCCGGGGAGCTGTTTTTT

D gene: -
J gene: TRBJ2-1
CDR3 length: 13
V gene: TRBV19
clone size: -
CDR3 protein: CASSTLGHNEQFF
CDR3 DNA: TGTGCCAGTAGTACTTTGGGCCACAATGAGCAGTTCTTC

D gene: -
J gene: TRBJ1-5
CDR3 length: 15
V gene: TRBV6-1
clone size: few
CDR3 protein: CASSNRAQGHQPQHF
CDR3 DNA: TGTGCCAGCAGCAACCGGGCCCAAGGCCATCAGCCCCAGCATTTT

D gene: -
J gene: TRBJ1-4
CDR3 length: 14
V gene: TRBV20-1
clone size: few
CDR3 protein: CSAAGGATNEKLFF
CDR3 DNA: TGCAGTGCTGCGGGGGGGGCAACTAATGAAAAACTGTTTTTT

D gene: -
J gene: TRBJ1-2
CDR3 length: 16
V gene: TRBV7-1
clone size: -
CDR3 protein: CASSSIWGPQHYGYTF
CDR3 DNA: TGTGCCAGCAGCTCGATCTGGGGCCCACAGCACTATGGCTACACCTTC

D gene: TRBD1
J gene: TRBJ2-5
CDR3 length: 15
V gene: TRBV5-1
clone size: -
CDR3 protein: CASSLGQFWGETQYF
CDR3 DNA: TGCGCCAGCAGCCTGGGACAGTTTTGGGGGGAGACCCAGTACTTC

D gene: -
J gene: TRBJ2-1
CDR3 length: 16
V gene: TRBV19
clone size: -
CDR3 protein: CASSTDSGVISFEQFF
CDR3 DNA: TGTGCCAGTAGTACCGATAGCGGCGTCATAAGCTTTGAGCAGTTCTTC

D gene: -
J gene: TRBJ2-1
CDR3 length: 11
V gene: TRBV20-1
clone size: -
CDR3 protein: CSASTGHEQFF
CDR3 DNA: TGCAGTGCTAGTACAGGGCATGAGCAGTTCTTC

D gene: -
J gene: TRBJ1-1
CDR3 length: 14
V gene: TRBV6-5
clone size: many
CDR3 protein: CASSYYPGNTEAFF
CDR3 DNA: TGTGCCAGCAGTTACTATCCCGGGAACACTGAAGCTTTCTTT

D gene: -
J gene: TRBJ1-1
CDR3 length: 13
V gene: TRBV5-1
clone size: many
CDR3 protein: CASSWAPNTEAFF
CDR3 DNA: TGCGCCAGCAGTTGGGCCCCGAACACTGAAGCTTTCTTT

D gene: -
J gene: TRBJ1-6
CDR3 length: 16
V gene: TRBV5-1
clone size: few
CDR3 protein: CASSLKPTGGNSPLHF
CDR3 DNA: TGCGCCAGCAGCTTAAAACCGACAGGAGGGAATTCACCCCTCCACTTT

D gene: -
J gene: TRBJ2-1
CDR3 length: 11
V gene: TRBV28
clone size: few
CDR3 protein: CASRQYNEQFF
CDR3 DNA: TGTGCCAGTCGACAATACAATGAGCAGTTCTTC

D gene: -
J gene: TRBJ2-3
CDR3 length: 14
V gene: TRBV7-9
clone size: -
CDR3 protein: CASSQVVSPDTQYF
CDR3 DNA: TGTGCCAGCAGCCAGGTCGTGAGTCCAGATACGCAGTATTTT

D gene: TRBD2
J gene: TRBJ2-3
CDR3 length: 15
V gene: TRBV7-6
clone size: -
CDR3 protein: CASSSSGSLGDTQYF
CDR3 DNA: TGTGCCAGCAGCTCTAGCGGGAGCCTTGGAGATACGCAGTATTTT

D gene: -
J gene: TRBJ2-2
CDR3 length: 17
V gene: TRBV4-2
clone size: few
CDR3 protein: CASSKEGRGPWPGELFF
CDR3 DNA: TGTGCCAGCAGCAAAGAGGGGAGGGGGCCGTGGCCCGGGGAGCTGTTTTTT

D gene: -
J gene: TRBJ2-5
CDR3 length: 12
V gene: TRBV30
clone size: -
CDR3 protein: CAWDEGGETQYF
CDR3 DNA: TGTGCCTGGGACGAGGGGGGGGAGACCCAGTACTTC

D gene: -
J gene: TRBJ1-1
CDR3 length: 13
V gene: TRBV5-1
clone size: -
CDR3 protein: CASKVGTNTEAFF
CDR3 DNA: TGCGCCAGCAAGGTTGGCACGAACACTGAAGCTTTCTTT

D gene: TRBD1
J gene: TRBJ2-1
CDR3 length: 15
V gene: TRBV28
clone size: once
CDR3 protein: CASSPDRGPPNEQFF
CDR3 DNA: TGTGCCAGCAGCCCCGACAGGGGGCCCCCCAATGAGCAGTTCTTC

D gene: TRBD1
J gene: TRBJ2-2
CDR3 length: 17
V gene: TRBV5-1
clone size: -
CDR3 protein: CASSPNSLRQGTGELFF
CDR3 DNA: TGCGCCAGCAGCCCGAATAGTCTGCGACAGGGGACCGGGGAGCTGTTTTTT

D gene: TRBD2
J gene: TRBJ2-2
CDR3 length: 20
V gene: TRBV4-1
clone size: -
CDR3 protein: CASSHPRRDIAGANTGELFF
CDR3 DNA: TGCGCCAGCAGCCACCCAAGACGGGATATAGCGGGCGCGAACACCGGGGAGCTGTTTTTT

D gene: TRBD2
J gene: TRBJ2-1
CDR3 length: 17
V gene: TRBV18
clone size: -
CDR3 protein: CASSAPGLAGIGNEQFF
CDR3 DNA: TGTGCCAGCTCAGCGCCGGGACTAGCGGGGATAGGAAATGAGCAGTTCTTC

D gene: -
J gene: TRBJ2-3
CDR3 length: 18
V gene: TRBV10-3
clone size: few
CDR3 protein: CAISESMGAGSHGPTQYF
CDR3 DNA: TGTGCCATCAGTGAGTCGATGGGAGCAGGTTCACATGGTCCTACGCAGTATTTT

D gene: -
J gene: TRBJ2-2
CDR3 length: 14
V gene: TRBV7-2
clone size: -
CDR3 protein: CASSTSRDTGELFF
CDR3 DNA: TGTGCCAGCAGTACTAGCAGGGACACCGGGGAGCTGTTTTTT